The source of this T cell receptor beta chain is a study of PD-1 and CTLA-4 blockade in melanoma. The method was immunoSEQ multiplex PCR; TCRdb's version includes in-frame clones alone and lacks a portion of them. The sample has about 16,000 clones, 70% seen once; the top ten hold approximately 14%. CDR3 length equals 13 residues. The ends were cut back, 2 bases at V and 5 bases at J, with 9 bases in the middle. Germline V gene lookup returns CDR1 SGHTA and CDR2 FQGNSA. The sequencing used CD8+ T cells from peripheral blood, collected from a patient given anti-PD-1 treatment. The TCR was taken from a human donor with melanoma. The chain combines TRBV7-2 with TRBJ1-1, with unresolved D. In nucleotides, the CDR3 is TGTGCCAGCAGCTTAAATCCGCGAACTGAAGCTTTCTTT. Translated: CASSLNPRTEAFF.